This T cell receptor beta chain appears in the sequencing data of a study of cytomegalovirus exposure and HLA in healthy donors. Background on the study: From donors who were HLA-typed, an early data release held 75 million to 85 million unique TCRs. Overall study findings and caveats: Of the V segments, some could not be distinguished, including TRBV6-2 and TRBV6-3, and were excluded. Most of the TCR beta V segments (in an earlier analysis) were productive either about 87% or about 30% of the time.

Details on this clone: Its antigen is currently unknown.

13 Jbeta primers and 60 Vbeta primers were used for the PCR. TCRdb's copy holds only in-frame clones and misses some; the assay was immunoSEQ multiplex PCR. In the table there are about 120,000 clones, roughly 8.6% of which are singletons. Germline values: CDR1 MNHNY, CDR2 SVGAGI (reference sequence). The CDR3 is 15 amino acids. V shed 2 bases, J shed 4 bases, and the junction held 6 bases outside the gene matches. The source is a woman aged 40 to 50 in good health and CMV-seropositive. Material for sequencing was PBMCs. The gene calls are TRBV6-6 and TRBJ1-1; 8 bases agree with TRBD1. In nucleotides, the CDR3 is TGTGCCAGCAGTTACGCGACAGGGGTGGGCACTGAAGCTTTCTTT. Its translation: CASSYATGVGTEAFF.